This T cell receptor beta chain comes out of a study of CXCR3-negative and CXCR3-positive naive CD8 T cells. The CDR3 has 15 residues. Germline V gives CDR1 MNHEY, CDR2 SVGAGI. Broader study findings: More hydrophobic TRB CDR3s were found in CXCR3-positive naive cells than in CXCR3-negative naive cells.

UMI-tagged TRB cDNA libraries were built via 5' RACE. For each CDR3 protein, TCRdb gives one entry from its re-call of the 5' RACE reads, without DNA. The ten most abundant clones cover approximately 0.67% of a sample with more than 70,000 distinct CDR3 sequences. On this clonotype itself: Antigen: not known.

This receptor was taken from a human donor in good health. Some clones in this sample may be carry-over from other donors' samples. The sample comprised naive CXCR3+ CD8+ T cells from blood. Specified subset: CD45RO-CCR7+CD27+CD95- naive CD8+ T cells expressing CXCR3 (TNR3+). The chain links TRBV6-5 to TRBJ2-7; the TRBD1 assignment by TCRdb is unverifiable without DNA. CDR3 region: CASSISMGSQYEQYF.